The 17 T cell receptor beta chains given below trace back to one sample, sequenced in a study of beta chain features in type 1 diabetes. The isolated RNA, all of it, was reverse transcribed, so expressed TCRB transcripts were what got sequenced. Profiling relied on immunoSEQ multiplex PCR, and the TCRdb table lists in-frame clones only, not all of them. The table records 390,000 or so clones, approximately 14% of them present only once. What was sequenced was naive CD4+ T cells from blood. These receptors all stem from a man aged 25-40 years in good health.

This sequence joins TRBV7-9 and TRBJ2-7; no clear D gene. Looked up from germline, CDR1 is SEHNR and CDR2 is FQNEAQ (reference sequence). The V end was cut by 5 bases, the J end by 6 bases, with 14 bases between. The CDR3 sequence is 13 residues long. DNA for the CDR3: TGTGCCAGCAGCCCCGCCGCCCGTTTCGAGCAGTACGTC. The encoded protein is CASSPAARFEQYV.

The chain is built from TRBV4-2 and TRBJ2-5, with unresolved D. Trimming pared 0 bases from V and 5 bases from J, leaving 7 bases between. The CDR3 spans 13 residues. CDR1 is LGHNA, CDR2 YNFKEQ, per germline. The CDR3 coding sequence is TGTGCCAGCAGCCAAGATCACCGGGAGACCCAGTACTTC. This codes for CASSQDHRETQYF.

This clone was detected only a few times. This rearrangement joins TRBV18 to TRBJ1-5; 7 bases fit TRBD1. The V and J ends lost 3 bases and 6 bases, in that order; junction bases with no gene match: 5. This CDR3 is built from 14 residues. Per the germline V gene, CDR1 is KGHSH and CDR2 is LQKENI. Here the CDR3 DNA reads TGTGCCAGCTCACCCAACAGGGGCGCTCAGCCCCAGCATTTT. Its protein product is CASSPNRGAQPQHF.

CDR3: CASSRDLTQYF. In nucleotides, the CDR3 is TGTGCCAGCAGCCGCGACTTGACCCAGTACTTC. The chain couples TRBV7-2 to TRBJ2-5, with D hard to call. The CDR3 is 11 residues long. V gave up 5 bases and J gave up 7 bases, with 8 bases separating them. Germline assignment: CDR1 SGHTA and CDR2 FQGNSA.

The chain carries TRBV5-4 and TRBJ2-3; TRBD1 matches 7 bases. The V gene's germline CDR1 is SGHNT and CDR2 YYREEE (reference sequence). This CDR3 comprises 16 residues. V was pared by 0 bases and J by 6 bases, with 10 bases of the junction left unmatched. The CDR3 sequence: CASSLEQGWVADTQYF. CDR3 coding DNA: TGTGCCAGCAGCTTGGAACAGGGGTGGGTTGCGGATACGCAGTATTTT. Complete variable domain (other parts from reference TRBV5-4 and TRBJ2-3): ETGVTQSPTHLIKTRGQQVTLRCSSQSGHNTVSWYQQALGQGPQFIFQYYREEENGRGNFPPRFSGLQFPNYSSELNVNALELDDSALYLCASSLEQGWVADTQYFGPGTRLTVL.

There are a few counts of this clone. The rearrangement links TRBV19 to TRBJ2-6; 7 nucleotides align to TRBD1. The CDR3 is made up of 16 amino acids. V lost 6 bases to trimming and J lost 2 bases; unmatched junction nucleotides: 7. CDR1 is LNHDA, CDR2 SQIVND, per germline (reference sequence). The CDR3 is CASSEKGATGANVLTF. DNA for the CDR3: TGTGCCAGTAGCGAAAAGGGGGCGACTGGGGCCAACGTCCTGACTTTC.

This clone was detected a few times. The sample has other DNA sequences that encode this CDR3 too. The V and J genes are TRBV7-2 and TRBJ2-5; D call uncertain. Trimming shortened V by 5 bases and J by 4 bases, and 8 bases separated the two germline ends. Germline assignment: CDR1 SGHTA and CDR2 FQGNSA. The CDR3 is made up of 12 amino acids. The CDR3 sequence is CASSRDRETQYF. CDR3 DNA: TGTGCCAGCAGCAGAGATCGAGAGACCCAGTACTTC.

The rearrangement links TRBV19 to TRBJ2-7; 8 bases are shared with TRBD2. This CDR3 contains 11 residues. After removal of 9 bases from V and 6 bases from J, the junction contained 4 bases not matched to a gene. Germline V gene sequence: CDR1 LNHDA, CDR2 SQIVND (reference sequence). CDR3: CARAGAGEQYV. The CDR3 bases are TGTGCCAGAGCGGGAGCTGGCGAGCAGTACGTC.

This clone came up a few times. This chain joins TRBV7-2 and TRBJ2-1, with TRBD2 identical over 9 bases. Germline V CDR1 and CDR2: SGHTA, FQGNSA. This CDR3 region has 14 residues. V shed 2 bases, J shed 8 bases, and the junction held 4 bases outside the gene matches. The CDR3 here is CASSLRWTSDEQFF. CDR3 bases: TGTGCCAGCAGCTTAAGGTGGACTAGCGATGAGCAGTTCTTC.

With regard to this clone: Other DNA sequences in this specimen translate into the identical CDR3. The chain joins TRBV20-1 to TRBJ2-5; no clear D. Germline V gives CDR1 DFQATT, CDR2 SNEGSKA (reference sequence). V lost 6 bases and J lost 5, with 7 bases in between. CDR3 length: 10 residues. CDR3 in DNA: TGCAGTGCCACCGAGGAGACCCAGTACTTC. It yields the protein CSATEETQYF.

The chain employs TRBV5-6 and TRBJ1-1; D gene uncertain. Trimming left V 0 bases short and J 6 bases short, with 12 bases between. CDR1 SGHDT and CDR2 YYEEEE come from the germline V gene. The CDR3 is 14 residues long. The CDR3 DNA reads as TGTGCCAGCAGCTTGGGATCCCGGGCCTCTGAAGCTTTCTTT. Residues: CASSLGSRASEAFF.

In its sample, this clone was seen a few times. The rearrangement links TRBV7-9 to TRBJ2-1, with 8 positions matching TRBD2. CDR1 SEHNR and CDR2 FQNEAQ come from the germline V gene (reference sequence). With 4 bases clipped from V and 4 bases from J, the junction kept 12 bases outside the gene matches. This CDR3 spans 17 amino acids. This chain's CDR3 is CASSYFTGLGHYNEQFF. CDR3 in DNA: TGTGCCAGCAGCTATTTTACGGGACTAGGACATTACAATGAGCAGTTCTTC.

The chain employs TRBV7-9 and TRBJ2-2; D is perhaps TRBD1 (5 bases). CDR1 and CDR2 (germline): SEHNR, FQNEAQ (reference sequence). CDR3 length equals 13 residues. Trimming took off 4 bases at V and 6 bases at J, with 9 bases between the two ends. The CDR3 bases are TGTGCCAGCAGCTCCCAGGGCCCCGGGGAGCTGTTTTTT. This translates into CASSSQGPGELFF.

In this sample, this clone turned up a few times. The J gene is TRBJ2-1, the V gene TRBV5-1; 11 bases agree with TRBD2. V gave up 1 base and J gave up 4 bases; unmatched junction bases: 10. Germline-derived CDR1 and CDR2 are SGHRS and YFSETQ. CDR3 size: 18 residues. The CDR3 protein is CASSLWAALAGAYNEQFF. CDR3 DNA: TGCGCCAGCAGCTTGTGGGCAGCACTAGCGGGAGCGTACAATGAGCAGTTCTTC.

This clone was recorded a few times. The chain links TRBV6-5 to TRBJ1-2, with a tentative D call TRBD1 (5 bases). V was trimmed by 2 bases and J by 8 bases, leaving 12 bases between them. In germline, CDR1 is MNHEY, CDR2 SVGAGI. The CDR3 is 13 amino acids. The CDR3 DNA sequence: TGTGCCAGCAGTTACCCCGGGACCCAAGGCTACACCTTC. It translates to CASSYPGTQGYTF.

In its sample, this clone was seen a few times. This sequence joins TRBV10-3 and TRBJ2-1, with a possible D match to TRBD1 (6 bases). V was trimmed by 8 bases and J by 0 bases, leaving 17 bases between them. This CDR3 region has 16 residues. Germline loops: CDR1 ENHRY, CDR2 SYGVKD. CDR3 loop: CAIAGQGPSSYNEQFF. CDR3 sequence (DNA): TGTGCCATCGCTGGTCAGGGGCCGAGCTCCTACAATGAGCAGTTCTTC.

This clone was seen a few times. V gene TRBV7-3 combines with J gene TRBJ2-1, with 14 bases aligning to TRBD2. In germline, CDR1 is SGHTA, CDR2 FQGTGA. With V trimmed by 2 bases and J by 0 bases, 6 bases remained unmatched. The CDR3 is 19 residues long. The CDR3 is CASSLGGLAGASSYNEQFF. The DNA for the CDR3 is TGTGCCAGCAGCTTAGGGGGACTAGCGGGAGCGTCCTCCTACAATGAGCAGTTCTTC.